This T cell receptor beta chain is from a study of T cells in Graves' hyperthyroidism and ophthalmopathy. Study context: Staff took peripheral blood when the initial diagnosis was made, before any treatment began. Notes on the study in general: By a 13 V-J model, ophthalmopathy was set apart from stable hyperthyroidism.

Ophthalmopathy patients had Clinical Activity Score at least 3, NOSPECS grade at least 4, duration under 3 months. Researchers barred patients who had uncontrolled infection, other autoimmune disease, pregnancy or lactation. Concerning this clonotype itself: Its cognate antigen is unknown.

What was amplified from RNA transcripts were TCR beta CDR3 regions. An initial round of RT-PCR targeting the TCR CDR3 relied on the HTBI primer set. TCRdb called the multiplex PCR reads again in MiXCR, with one record for every CDR3 protein. Of around 600,000 distinct CDR3 sequences in the sample, over 12% were seen once. V lost 8 bases, J lost 6 bases, and 12 bases stayed unmatched. The germline V gene has CDR1 SQVTM and CDR2 ANQGSEA. CDR3 length equals 14 residues. The receptor was derived from a woman between 18 and 29 years old with Graves' ophthalmopathy. Sequencing was carried out using blood. The chain uses TRBV29-1 and TRBJ1-2; 10 nucleotides agree with TRBD1. The chain's CDR3 is CSSTPTGGANGYTF. The DNA for the CDR3 is TGCAGCTCCACCCCGACAGGGGGCGCGAATGGCTACACCTTC.